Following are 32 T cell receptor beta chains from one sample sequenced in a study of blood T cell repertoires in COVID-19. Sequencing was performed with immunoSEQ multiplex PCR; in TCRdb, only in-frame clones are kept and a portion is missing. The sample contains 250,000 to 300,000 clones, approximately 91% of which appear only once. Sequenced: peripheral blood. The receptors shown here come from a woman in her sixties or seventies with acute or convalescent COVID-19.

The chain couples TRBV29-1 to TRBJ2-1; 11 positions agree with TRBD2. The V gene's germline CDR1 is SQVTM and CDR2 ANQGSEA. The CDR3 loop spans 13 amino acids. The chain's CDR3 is CSSTSGGLGEQFF. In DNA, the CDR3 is TGCAGTAGTACTAGCGGGGGTCTGGGTGAGCAGTTCTTC.

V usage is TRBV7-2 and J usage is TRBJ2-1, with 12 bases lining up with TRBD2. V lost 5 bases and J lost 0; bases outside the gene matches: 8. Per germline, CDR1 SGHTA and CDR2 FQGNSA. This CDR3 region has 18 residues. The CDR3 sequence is CASSQRLAGVPSYNEQFF. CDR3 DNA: TGTGCCAGCAGCCAGAGACTAGCGGGGGTTCCCTCCTACAATGAGCAGTTCTTC.

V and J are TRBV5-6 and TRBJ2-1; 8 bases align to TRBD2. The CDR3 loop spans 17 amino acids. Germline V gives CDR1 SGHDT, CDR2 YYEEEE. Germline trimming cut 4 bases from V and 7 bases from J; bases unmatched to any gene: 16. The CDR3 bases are TGTGCCAGCAGCGCGGGGGGTGGCCTAGCAAGTACGAATGAGCAGTTCTTC. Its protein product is CASSAGGGLASTNEQFF.

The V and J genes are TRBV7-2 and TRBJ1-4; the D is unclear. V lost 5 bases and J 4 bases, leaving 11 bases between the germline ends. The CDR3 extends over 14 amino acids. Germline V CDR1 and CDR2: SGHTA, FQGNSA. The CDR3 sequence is CASSKRVLNEKLFF. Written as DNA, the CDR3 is TGTGCCAGCAGCAAACGCGTCCTTAATGAAAAACTGTTTTTT.

The chain's CDR3 is CASSSGQGLSGNTIYF. In DNA form, the CDR3 reads TGTGCCAGCAGCTCGGGGCAGGGGCTCTCTGGAAACACCATATATTTT. The chain employs TRBV11-3 and TRBJ1-3, with D maybe TRBD1 (6 bases). Trimming stripped 4 bases from V and 0 bases from J, with 13 bases between. This CDR3 has 16 amino acids. Per germline, CDR1 SGHNT and CDR2 YENEEA.

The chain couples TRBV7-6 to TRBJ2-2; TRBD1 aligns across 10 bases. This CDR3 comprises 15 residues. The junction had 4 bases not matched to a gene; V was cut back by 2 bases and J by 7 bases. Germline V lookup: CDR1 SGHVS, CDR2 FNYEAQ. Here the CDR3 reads CASSLRQGANGELFF. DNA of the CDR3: TGTGCCAGCAGCTTAAGACAGGGGGCTAACGGGGAGCTGTTTTTT. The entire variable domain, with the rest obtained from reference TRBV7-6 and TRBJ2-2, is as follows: GAGVSQSPRYKVTKRGQDVALRCDPISGHVSLYWYRQALGQGPEFLTYFNYEAQQDKSGLPNDRFSAERPEGSISTLTIQRTEQRDSAMYRCASSLRQGANGELFFGEGSRLTVL.

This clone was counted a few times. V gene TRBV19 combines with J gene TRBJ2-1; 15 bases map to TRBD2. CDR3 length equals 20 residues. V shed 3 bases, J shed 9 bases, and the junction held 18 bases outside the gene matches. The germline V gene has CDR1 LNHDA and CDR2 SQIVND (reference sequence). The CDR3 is CASSIPRQDGTSGRSGEQFF. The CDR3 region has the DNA TGTGCCAGTAGTATTCCTCGACAAGACGGGACTAGCGGGAGGTCGGGTGAGCAGTTCTTC.

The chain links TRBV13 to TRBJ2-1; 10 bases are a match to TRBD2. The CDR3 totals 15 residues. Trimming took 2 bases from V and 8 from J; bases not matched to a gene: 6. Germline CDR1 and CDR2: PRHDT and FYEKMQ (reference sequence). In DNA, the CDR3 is TGTGCCAGCAGCTTACTAGCGGGGGAGTGGGATGAGCAGTTCTTC. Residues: CASSLLAGEWDEQFF. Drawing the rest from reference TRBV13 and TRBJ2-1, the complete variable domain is AAGVIQSPRHLIKEKRETATLKCYPIPRHDTVYWYQQGPGQDPQFLISFYEKMQSDKGSIPDRFSAQQFSDYHSELNMSSLELGDSALYFCASSLLAGEWDEQFFGPGTRLTVL.

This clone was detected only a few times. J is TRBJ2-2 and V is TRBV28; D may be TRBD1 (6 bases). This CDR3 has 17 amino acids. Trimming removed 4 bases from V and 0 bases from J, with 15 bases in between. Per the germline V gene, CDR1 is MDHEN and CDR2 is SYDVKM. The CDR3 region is CASSSPTGIANTGELFF. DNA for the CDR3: TGTGCCAGCAGTTCTCCAACAGGGATCGCGAACACCGGGGAGCTGTTTTTT.

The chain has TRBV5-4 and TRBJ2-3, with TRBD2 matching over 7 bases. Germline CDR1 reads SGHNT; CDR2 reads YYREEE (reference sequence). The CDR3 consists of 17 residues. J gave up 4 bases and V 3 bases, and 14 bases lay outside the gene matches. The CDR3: CASSSELGGGFADTQYF. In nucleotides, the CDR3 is TGTGCCAGCAGCTCGGAGTTGGGCGGGGGTTTCGCAGATACGCAGTATTTT.

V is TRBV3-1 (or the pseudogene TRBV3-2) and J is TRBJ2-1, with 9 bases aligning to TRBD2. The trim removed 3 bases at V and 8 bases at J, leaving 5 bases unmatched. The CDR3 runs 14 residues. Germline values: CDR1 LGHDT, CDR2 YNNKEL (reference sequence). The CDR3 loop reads CASSHAGGVYEQFF. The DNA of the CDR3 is TGTGCCAGCAGCCATGCGGGAGGGGTTTATGAGCAGTTCTTC.

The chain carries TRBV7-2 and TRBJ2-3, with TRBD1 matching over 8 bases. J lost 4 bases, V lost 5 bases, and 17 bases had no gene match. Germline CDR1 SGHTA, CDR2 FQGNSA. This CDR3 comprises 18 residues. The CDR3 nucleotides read TGTGCCAGCAGCGCACAGGGGGTGGGGATGTCGTCCTCAGATACGCAGTATTTT. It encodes CASSAQGVGMSSSDTQYF.

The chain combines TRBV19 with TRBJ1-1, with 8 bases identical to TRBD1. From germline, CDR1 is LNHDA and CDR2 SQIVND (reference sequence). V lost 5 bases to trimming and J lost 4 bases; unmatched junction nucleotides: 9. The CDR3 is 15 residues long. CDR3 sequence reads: CASSPRQGRTTEAFF. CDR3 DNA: TGTGCCAGTAGTCCCCGACAGGGGCGGACCACTGAAGCTTTCTTT. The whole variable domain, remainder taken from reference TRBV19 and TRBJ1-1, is DGGITQSPKYLFRKEGQNVTLSCEQNLNHDAMYWYRQDPGQGLRLIYYSQIVNDFQKGDIAEGYSVSREKKESFPLTVTSAQKNPTAFYLCASSPRQGRTTEAFFGQGTRLTVV.

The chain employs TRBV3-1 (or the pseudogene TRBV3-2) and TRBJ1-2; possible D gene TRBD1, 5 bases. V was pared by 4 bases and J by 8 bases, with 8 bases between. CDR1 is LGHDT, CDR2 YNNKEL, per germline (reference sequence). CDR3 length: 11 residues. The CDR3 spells CASSPGDGYTF. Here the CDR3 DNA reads TGTGCCAGCAGCCCGGGGGACGGCTACACCTTC.

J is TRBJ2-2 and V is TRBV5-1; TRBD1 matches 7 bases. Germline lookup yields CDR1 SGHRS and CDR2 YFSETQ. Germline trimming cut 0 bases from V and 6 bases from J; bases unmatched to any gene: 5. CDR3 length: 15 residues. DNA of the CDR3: TGCGCCAGCAGCTTGGACAGGGGTGTCGCCGGGGAGCTGTTTTTT. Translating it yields CASSLDRGVAGELFF.

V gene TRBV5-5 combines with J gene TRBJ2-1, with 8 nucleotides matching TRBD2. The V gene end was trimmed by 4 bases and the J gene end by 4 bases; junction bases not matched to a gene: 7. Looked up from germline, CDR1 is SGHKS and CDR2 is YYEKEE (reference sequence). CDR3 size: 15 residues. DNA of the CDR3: TGTGCCAGCAGCCTCGAGGTAGCGGGATACAATGAGCAGTTCTTC. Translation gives CASSLEVAGYNEQFF.

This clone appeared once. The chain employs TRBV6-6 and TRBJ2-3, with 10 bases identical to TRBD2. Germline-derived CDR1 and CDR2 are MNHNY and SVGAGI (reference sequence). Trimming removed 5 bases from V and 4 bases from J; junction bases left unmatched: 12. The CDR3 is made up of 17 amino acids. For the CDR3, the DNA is TGTGCCAGCAGTCCTGGGTTGGTAGCGGGAGGATCAGATACGCAGTATTTT. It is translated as CASSPGLVAGGSDTQYF.

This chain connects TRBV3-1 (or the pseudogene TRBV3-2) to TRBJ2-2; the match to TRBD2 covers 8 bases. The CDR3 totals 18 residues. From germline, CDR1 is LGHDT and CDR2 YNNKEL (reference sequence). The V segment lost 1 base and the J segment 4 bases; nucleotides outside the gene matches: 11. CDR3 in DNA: TGTGCCAGCAGCCAAGTTACGGAAGAGCGGGAGCGCACCGGGGAGCTGTTTTTT. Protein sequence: CASSQVTEERERTGELFF.

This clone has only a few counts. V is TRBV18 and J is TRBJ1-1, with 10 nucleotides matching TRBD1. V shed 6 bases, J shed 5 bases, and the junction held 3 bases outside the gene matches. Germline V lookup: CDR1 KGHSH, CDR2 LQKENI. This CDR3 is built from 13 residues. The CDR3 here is CASSQDRGTEAFF. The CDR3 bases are TGTGCCAGCTCTCAGGACAGGGGGACTGAAGCTTTCTTT.

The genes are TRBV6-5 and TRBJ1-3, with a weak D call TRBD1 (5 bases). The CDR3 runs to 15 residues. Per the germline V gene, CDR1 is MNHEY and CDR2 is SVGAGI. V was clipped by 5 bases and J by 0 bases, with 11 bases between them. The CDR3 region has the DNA TGTGCCAGCAGTCCTTACGGGGGCTCTGGAAACACCATATATTTT. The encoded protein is CASSPYGGSGNTIYF.

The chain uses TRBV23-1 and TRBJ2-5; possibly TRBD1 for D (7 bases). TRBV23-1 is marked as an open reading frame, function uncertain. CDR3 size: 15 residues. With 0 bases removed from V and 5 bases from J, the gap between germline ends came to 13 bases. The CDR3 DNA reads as TGCGCCAGCAGTCAATCGCAGGGGGACTGGGAGACCCAGTACTTC. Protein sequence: CASSQSQGDWETQYF.

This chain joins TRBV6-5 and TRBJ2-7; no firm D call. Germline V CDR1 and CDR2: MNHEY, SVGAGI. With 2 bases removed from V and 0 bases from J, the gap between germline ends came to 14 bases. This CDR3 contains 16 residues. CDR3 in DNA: TGTGCCAGCAGTTACGGCCCCGAACCCCCCTCCTACGAGCAGTACTTC. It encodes CASSYGPEPPSYEQYF.

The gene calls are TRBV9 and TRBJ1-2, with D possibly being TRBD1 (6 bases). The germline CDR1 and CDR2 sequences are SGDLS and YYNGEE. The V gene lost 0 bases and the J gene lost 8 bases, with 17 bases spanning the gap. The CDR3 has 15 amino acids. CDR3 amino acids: CASSVVDSPGSGYTF. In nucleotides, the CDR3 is TGTGCCAGCAGCGTAGTGGACAGCCCTGGATCCGGCTACACCTTC.

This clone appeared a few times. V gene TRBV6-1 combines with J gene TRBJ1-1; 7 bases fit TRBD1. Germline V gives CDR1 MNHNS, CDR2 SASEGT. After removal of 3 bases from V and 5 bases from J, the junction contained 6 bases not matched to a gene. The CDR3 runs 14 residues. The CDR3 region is CASSDKQGWTEAFF. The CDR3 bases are TGTGCCAGCAGTGACAAACAGGGGTGGACTGAAGCTTTCTTT.

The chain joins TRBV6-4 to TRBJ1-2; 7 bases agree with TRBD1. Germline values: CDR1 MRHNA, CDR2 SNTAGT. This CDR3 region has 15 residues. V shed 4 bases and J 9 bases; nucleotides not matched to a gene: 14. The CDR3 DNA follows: TGTGCCAGCAGTGCCGGGGTTGGGACAGTCAGAAGCTACACCTTC. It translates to CASSAGVGTVRSYTF.

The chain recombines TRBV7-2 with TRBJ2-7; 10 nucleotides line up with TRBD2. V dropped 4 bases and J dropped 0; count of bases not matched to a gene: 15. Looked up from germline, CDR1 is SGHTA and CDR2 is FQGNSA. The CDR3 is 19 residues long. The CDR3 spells CASSSPNSGRAPSSYEQYF. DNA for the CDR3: TGTGCCAGCAGCTCCCCAAACAGCGGGAGGGCCCCTAGCTCCTACGAGCAGTACTTC. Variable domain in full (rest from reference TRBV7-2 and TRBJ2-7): GAGVSQSPSNKVTEKGKDVELRCDPISGHTALYWYRQSLGQGLEFLIYFQGNSAPDKSGLPSDRFSAERTGGSVSTLTIQRTQQEDSAVYLCASSSPNSGRAPSSYEQYFGPGTRLTVT.

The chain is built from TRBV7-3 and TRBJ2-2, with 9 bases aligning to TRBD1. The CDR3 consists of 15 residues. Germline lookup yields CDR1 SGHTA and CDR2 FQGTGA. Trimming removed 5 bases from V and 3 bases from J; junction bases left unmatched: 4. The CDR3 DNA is TGTGCCAGCAGCGGACAGGGGTGGTACACCGGGGAGCTGTTTTTT. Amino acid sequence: CASSGQGWYTGELFF.

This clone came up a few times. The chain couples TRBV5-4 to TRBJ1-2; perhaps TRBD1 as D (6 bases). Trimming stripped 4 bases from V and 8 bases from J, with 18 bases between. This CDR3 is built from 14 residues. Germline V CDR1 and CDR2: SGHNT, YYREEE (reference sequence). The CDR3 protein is CASSDPTGLWGYTF. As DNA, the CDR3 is TGTGCCAGCAGCGACCCGACAGGCCTCTGGGGCTACACCTTC.

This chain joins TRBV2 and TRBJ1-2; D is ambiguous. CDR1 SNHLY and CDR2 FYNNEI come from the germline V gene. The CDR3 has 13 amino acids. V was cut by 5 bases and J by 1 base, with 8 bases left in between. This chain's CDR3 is CASSHDNNYGYTF. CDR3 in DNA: TGTGCCAGCAGTCATGACAATAACTATGGCTACACCTTC.

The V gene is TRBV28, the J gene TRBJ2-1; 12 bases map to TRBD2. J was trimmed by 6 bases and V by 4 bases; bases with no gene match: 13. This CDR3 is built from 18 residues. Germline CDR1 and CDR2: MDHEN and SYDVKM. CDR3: CASSSRRLAGVWFNEQFF. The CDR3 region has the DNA TGTGCCAGCAGTTCCAGACGACTAGCGGGAGTGTGGTTCAATGAGCAGTTCTTC. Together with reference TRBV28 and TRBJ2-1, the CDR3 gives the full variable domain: DVKVTQSSRYLVKRTGEKVFLECVQDMDHENMFWYRQDPGLGLRLIYFSYDVKMKEKGDIPEGYSVSREKKERFSLILESASTNQTSMYLCASSSRRLAGVWFNEQFFGPGTRLTVL.

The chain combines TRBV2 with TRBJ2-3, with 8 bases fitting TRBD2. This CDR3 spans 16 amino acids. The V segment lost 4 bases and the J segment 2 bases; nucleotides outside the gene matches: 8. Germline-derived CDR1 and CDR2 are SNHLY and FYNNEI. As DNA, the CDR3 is TGTGCCAGCAGTGCCGATAGCGGGGATTACACAGATACGCAGTATTTT. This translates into CASSADSGDYTDTQYF.

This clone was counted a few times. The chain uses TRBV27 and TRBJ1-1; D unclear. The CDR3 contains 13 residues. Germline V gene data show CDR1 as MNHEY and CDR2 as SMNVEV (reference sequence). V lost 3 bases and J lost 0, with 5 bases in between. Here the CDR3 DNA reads TGTGCCAGCAGTTTGCAGGTGAACACTGAAGCTTTCTTT. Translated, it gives CASSLQVNTEAFF.